This T cell receptor beta chain was recovered during a study of OX40 agonist ivuxolimab in advanced cancers. Study-level background: People in dose escalation had one of these cancers: hepatocellular carcinoma, melanoma, renal cell or head and neck cancer. Enrollees could have had prior anti-PD-1, anti-PD-L1 or anti-CTLA-4 therapy, which about 40% had received. General study findings and limits: Normalized T-cell clonal expansion was also low in some nonresponders. Which antigen the expanded peripheral T cells recognized is unknown.

V lost 5 bases and J lost 3, with 17 bases in between. The V gene's germline CDR1 is MNHEY and CDR2 SMNVEV (reference sequence). The CDR3 covers 16 residues. Using immunoSEQ multiplex PCR, the repertoire was profiled, and TCRdb retains in-frame clones only, with some absent. The data show some 60,000 clones, about four fifths seen once. There are a few counts of this clone. Its antigen remains unknown. The source is an adult with an advanced solid tumor such as melanoma, head and neck, liver or kidney cancer. The sample in question was CD4+ or CD8+ T cells sorted from blood, obtained in a trial of the OX40 agonist ivuxolimab. The rearrangement uses TRBV27 and TRBJ2-4, with D perhaps TRBD1 (6 bases). DNA for the CDR3: TGTGCCAGCAGTGACGCAGGGGAGAGTGGCAAAAACATTCAGTACTTC. Translating gives CASSDAGESGKNIQYF.